The 4 T cell receptor beta chains in this list originate from one sample, sequenced in a study of T cell responses to AZD1222 COVID-19 vaccine (dated by TCRdb to about 2021). The time point label on this specimen signifies: baseline before first vaccination. Library preparation was by the immunoSEQ multiplex PCR assay. TCRdb mirrors the immuneACCESS table, restricted to in-frame sequences. Some clones are absent from its copies; in checked studies, under half trace to an unresolved V gene, and the reason for the others is unknown. The sample contains 100,000 or so clones, roughly 92% of them found a single time. The leading ten clones occupy approximately 4.2% of the sample. The sequenced sample was peripheral blood, obtained on day 0 of AZD1222 vaccination. These receptors came from an adult in good health.

The V call is TRBV28, the J call TRBJ2-7; D not resolved. Germline CDR1 reads MDHEN; CDR2 reads SYDVKM. The CDR3 has 12 residues. The V and J ends lost 4 bases and 5 bases respectively, with 9 bases between them. DNA of the CDR3: TGTGCCAGCAGTTCCTTTCCCCACGAGCAGTACTTC. Its protein is CASSSFPHEQYF.

V usage is TRBV5-5 and J usage is TRBJ2-3, with 9 bases identical to TRBD1. The CDR3 runs 19 residues. The germline V gene encodes CDR1 SGHKS and CDR2 YYEKEE (reference sequence). V shed 3 bases and J 4 bases; nucleotides not matched to a gene: 18. In DNA, the CDR3 is TGTGCCAGCAGCTCACTATTCCACCTGACAGGGGGTAGGGCAGATACGCAGTATTTT. It yields the protein CASSSLFHLTGGRADTQYF.

This clone occurred once. The rearrangement joins TRBV5-8 to TRBJ1-2; the match to TRBD1 covers 7 bases. Germline V gene lookup returns CDR1 SGHTS and CDR2 YDEGEE. The CDR3 runs to 13 residues. With 9 bases clipped from V and 8 bases from J, the junction kept 13 bases outside the gene matches. The CDR3 DNA follows: TGTGCCACCCAAGGTGGAGGGGGCGGAGGCTACACCTTC. This sequence encodes CATQGGGGGGYTF.

V is TRBV19 and J is TRBJ2-1, with TRBD2 matching over 9 bases. Germline V gene sequence: CDR1 LNHDA, CDR2 SQIVND (reference sequence). After removal of 8 bases from V and 5 bases from J, the junction contained 4 bases not matched to a gene. The CDR3 loop spans 13 amino acids. The CDR3 sequence is CASQRGAHNEQFF. In DNA form, the CDR3 reads TGTGCCAGTCAGCGGGGGGCCCACAATGAGCAGTTCTTC.